A single sample gave rise to the 27 T cell receptor beta chains below, sequenced in a study of early T cells in non-severe SARS-CoV-2 infection. MiXCR, run by TCRdb on the 5' RACE reads, gives a single entry per CDR3 protein. This table has roughly 90,000 distinct CDR3 sequences, more than 12% appearing once. The specimen was whole blood. The receptor set was obtained from an adult who was a healthcare worker with PCR-confirmed SARS-CoV-2 infection or an uninfected control (not recorded which).

This clonotype showed up just a few times. This chain uses TRBV4-1 with TRBJ2-7; weak D call: TRBD2 (6 bases). The germline CDR1 and CDR2 sequences are MGHRA and YSYEKL. The CDR3 totals 15 residues. V gave up 0 bases and J gave up 4 bases, with 13 bases separating them. The CDR3 region has the DNA TGCGCCAGCAGCCAAGAAGGGCTAGCGAGTTACGAGCAGTACTTC. This translates into CASSQEGLASYEQYF.

V and J are TRBV27 and TRBJ2-1; 13 positions agree with TRBD2. CDR3 length: 16 amino acids. Germline V gives CDR1 MNHEY, CDR2 SMNVEV (reference sequence). The J segment lost 6 bases and the V segment lost 4 bases, leaving 6 bases of the junction unmatched. The CDR3 DNA is TGTGCCAGCAGTTCGGGACTAGCGGGACTAGTCAATGAGCAGTTCTTC. Translation: CASSSGLAGLVNEQFF.

The V call is TRBV6-6, the J call TRBJ2-7; no clear D gene. Germline values: CDR1 MNHNY, CDR2 SVGAGI (reference sequence). Trimming stripped 7 bases from V and 2 bases from J, with 15 bases between. CDR3 size: 14 residues. This CDR3 is CASTDQDGAYEQYF. In nucleotides, the CDR3 is TGTGCCAGCACCGACCAGGACGGAGCCTACGAGCAGTACTTC.

The chain is built from TRBV7-8 and TRBJ2-5, with TRBD2 as a possible D gene (6 bases). The CDR3 spans 17 residues. V was shortened by 7 bases and J by 1 base, with 22 bases between the two germline ends. Germline V gene lookup returns CDR1 SGHVS and CDR2 FQNEAQ. The CDR3 sequence: CASTPRRRGYAQETQYF. CDR3 in DNA: TGTGCCAGCACCCCCCGCCGGAGGGGATACGCCCAAGAGACCCAGTACTTC.

This clonotype was seen many times. The junction and the germline gene differ at one end; a read error may be behind it. This chain connects TRBV7-7 to TRBJ2-7, with a tentative D call TRBD1 (5 bases). CDR1 is SSHAT and CDR2 is FNYEAQ in the germline V gene (reference sequence). This CDR3 is built from 14 residues. CDR3 coding DNA: TGTGCTAGCAGCCCGACCGGACACCGTGCGGAGCAGTACTTC. Protein sequence: CASSPTGHRAEQYF.

This clonotype occurred many times. The chain combines TRBV19 with TRBJ1-5; weak D call: TRBD1 (6 bases). CDR3 size: 12 residues. Germline V gene lookup returns CDR1 LNHDA and CDR2 SQIVND (reference sequence). Trimming stripped 3 bases from V and 9 bases from J, with 9 bases between. The CDR3 is CASSMEGGPQHF. The CDR3 DNA is TGTGCCAGTAGTATGGAAGGGGGGCCCCAGCATTTT.

This clonotype was picked up one time. The chain is built from TRBV6-6 and TRBJ1-4; no reliable D call. V lost 6 bases and J lost 1, with 12 bases in between. The CDR3 is 15 amino acids. CDR1 is MNHNY and CDR2 is SVGAGI in the germline V gene (reference sequence). DNA for the CDR3: TGTGCCAGCAGGGATACCGGGAGAACTAATGAAAAACTGTTTTTT. Translation: CASRDTGRTNEKLFF.

This clonotype was counted only a few times. The V call is TRBV30, the J call TRBJ2-2; no firm D call. The CDR3 length is 11 residues. V lost 3 bases to trimming and J lost 3 bases, with 2 bases between them. CDR1 is GTSNPN, CDR2 SVGIG, per germline (reference sequence). The DNA for the CDR3 is TGTGCCTGGAGCTACACCGGGGAGCTGTTTTTT. Amino acid sequence: CAWSYTGELFF.

V is TRBV4-1 and J is TRBJ1-2; the D gene is possibly TRBD1 (6 bases). The CDR3 contains 15 residues. V was shortened by 0 bases and J by 8 bases, with 16 bases between the two germline ends. Per the germline V gene, CDR1 is MGHRA and CDR2 is YSYEKL. This CDR3 reads CASSQEGQSVWGYTF. The CDR3 nucleotides read TGCGCCAGCAGCCAAGAGGGACAAAGCGTTTGGGGCTACACCTTC.

This clonotype occurred a few times. The chain has TRBV6-6 and TRBJ2-7; D is perhaps TRBD1 (5 bases). Germline lookup yields CDR1 MNHNY and CDR2 SVGAGI (reference sequence). The CDR3 length is 14 residues. V lost 5 bases to trimming and J lost 0 bases, with 11 bases between them. The CDR3 reads CASSDQGLSYEQYF. The CDR3 coding sequence is TGTGCCAGCAGTGACCAGGGTCTCTCCTACGAGCAGTACTTC.

The V and J genes are TRBV27 and TRBJ2-2; D remains ambiguous. The ends were cut back, 5 bases at V and 6 bases at J, with 10 bases in the middle. CDR1 and CDR2 (germline): MNHEY, SMNVEV (reference sequence). This CDR3 spans 13 amino acids. The CDR3 protein is CASSHGPAGELFF. CDR3 sequence (DNA): TGTGCCAGCAGTCACGGACCGGCCGGGGAGCTGTTTTTT.

This clonotype was seen many times. The chain recombines TRBV6-5 with TRBJ1-1; D gene unclear. This CDR3 is 16 amino acids long. The V end lost 0 bases, the J end lost 0 bases, and 11 bases lay between the germline ends. From germline, CDR1 is MNHEY and CDR2 SVGAGI. The CDR3 coding sequence is TGTGCCAGCAGTTACTCGAAGGGCACAGTGAACACTGAAGCTTTCTTT. Residues: CASSYSKGTVNTEAFF.

This chain links TRBV29-1 with TRBJ2-2; D is ambiguous. CDR3 length: 12 amino acids. The V end was cut by 7 bases, the J end by 6 bases, with 12 bases between. CDR1 SQVTM and CDR2 ANQGSEA come from the germline V gene. The CDR3 spells CSARATAGELFF. CDR3 nucleotides: TGCAGCGCCCGAGCGACGGCCGGGGAGCTGTTTTTT.

The chain uses TRBV7-9 and TRBJ2-3; either TRBD1 or TRBD2 may supply D (5 bases each). The CDR3 has 15 amino acids. V was pared by 5 bases and J by 2 bases, with 14 bases between. Germline V gene sequence: CDR1 SEHNR, CDR2 FQNEAQ (reference sequence). The CDR3 here is CASSPRGTNTDTQYF. CDR3 coding DNA: TGTGCCAGCAGCCCACGGGGCACAAACACAGATACGCAGTATTTT.

This clonotype came up a few times. V is TRBV5-1 and J is TRBJ2-6; D gene unclear. The CDR3 covers 15 residues. V was pared by 4 bases and J by 3 bases, with 11 bases between. Germline CDR1 SGHRS, CDR2 YFSETQ. The CDR3 protein is CASSPEGNGANVLTF. For the CDR3, the DNA is TGCGCCAGCAGCCCGGAAGGGAATGGGGCCAACGTCCTGACTTTC. Drawing the rest from reference TRBV5-1 and TRBJ2-6, the complete variable domain is KAGVTQTPRYLIKTRGQQVTLSCSPISGHRSVSWYQQTPGQGLQFLFEYFSETQRNKGNFPGRFSGRQFSNSRSEMNVSTLELGDSALYLCASSPEGNGANVLTFGAGSRLTVL.

The V and J genes are TRBV28 and TRBJ2-7; the D is unclear. CDR1 is MDHEN, CDR2 SYDVKM, per germline. This CDR3 region has 14 residues. Trimming removed 3 bases at V and 0 bases at J, with 9 bases between. CDR3 sequence: CASSFQAYSYEQYF. The CDR3 DNA reads as TGTGCCAGCAGTTTCCAGGCATACTCCTACGAGCAGTACTTC.

In its sample, this clonotype was seen a few times. V is TRBV11-2 and J is TRBJ2-7; maybe TRBD1 (5 bases). V was shortened by 0 bases and J by 1 base, with 10 bases between the two germline ends. The CDR3 extends over 15 amino acids. Germline CDR1 reads SGHAT; CDR2 reads FQNNGV. In DNA, the CDR3 is TGTGCCAGCAGCTTAGATGGGGCGATGTCCTACGAGCAGTACTTC. Its protein product is CASSLDGAMSYEQYF.

This clonotype was recorded at least ten times. The CDR3 reads CASKSGPYFLGEQFF. The CDR3 nucleotides are TGTGCCAGTAAGTCGGGCCCCTACTTTTTAGGAGAGCAGTTCTTC. The gene calls are TRBV19 and TRBJ2-1; D ambiguous. Germline V gene data show CDR1 as LNHDA and CDR2 as SQIVND (reference sequence). The CDR3 is made up of 15 amino acids. V gave up 7 bases and J gave up 10 bases, with 23 bases separating them.

This clonotype was seen at least ten times. This chain's CDR3 is CASSPLDQGHRAEAFF. In DNA, the CDR3 is TGTGCCAGCAGCCCGTTGGATCAGGGGCACCGCGCTGAAGCTTTCTTT. The genes are TRBV3-1 and TRBJ1-1; weak D call: TRBD1 (6 bases). CDR1 is LGHDT, CDR2 YNNKEL, per germline (reference sequence). The CDR3 is 16 residues long. The V end was cut by 4 bases, the J end by 6 bases, with 21 bases between. Combining the CDR3 with reference TRBV3-1 and TRBJ1-1 gives the whole variable domain DTAVSQTPKYLVTQMGNDKSIKCEQNLGHDTMYWYKQDSKKFLKIMFSYNNKELIINETVPNRFSPKSPDKAHLNLHINSLELGDSAVYFCASSPLDQGHRAEAFFGQGTRLTVV.

This clonotype was recorded at least ten times. V usage is TRBV7-9 and J usage is TRBJ1-2; 8 nucleotides match TRBD1. CDR3 length: 14 residues. CDR1 is SEHNR and CDR2 is FQNEAQ in the germline V gene (reference sequence). With 5 bases clipped from V and 3 bases from J, the junction kept 5 bases outside the gene matches. CDR3 sequence: CASSKDRGDYGYTF. CDR3 nucleotides: TGTGCCAGCAGCAAAGACAGGGGAGACTATGGCTACACCTTC.

There are many counts of this clonotype. J is TRBJ2-5 and V is TRBV20-1; 11 bases map to TRBD2. Germline lookup yields CDR1 DFQATT and CDR2 SNEGSKA (reference sequence). This CDR3 region has 15 residues. Trimming cost V 3 bases and J 5 bases; bases outside gene matches: 8. Here the CDR3 reads CSARKLAGGGETQYF. The CDR3, as DNA: TGCAGTGCTAGGAAGCTAGCGGGAGGAGGGGAGACCCAGTACTTC.

This chain connects TRBV11-2 to TRBJ1-1; D may be TRBD1 (6 bases). Germline V gene sequence: CDR1 SGHAT, CDR2 FQNNGV. CDR3 length: 16 residues. V gave up 0 bases and J gave up 6 bases, with 17 bases separating them. The chain's CDR3 is CASSLDLRTGGAEAFF. The CDR3 bases are TGTGCCAGCAGCTTAGATCTGCGTACGGGGGGCGCTGAAGCTTTCTTT.

The sample holds many counts of this clonotype. The rearrangement uses TRBV5-1 and TRBJ1-3; no firm D call. Between the trimmed V and J ends, which lost 6 bases and 2 bases, there was a span of 15 bases. This CDR3 comprises 15 residues. The germline V gene has CDR1 SGHRS and CDR2 YFSETQ. This CDR3 is CASTSGRAAGNTIYF. CDR3 nucleotides: TGCGCCAGCACCTCCGGACGGGCGGCTGGAAACACCATATATTTT.

This clonotype was picked up many times. The chain employs TRBV11-2 and TRBJ2-1; D unclear. With 5 bases removed from V and 6 bases from J, the gap between germline ends came to 17 bases. The length of the CDR3 is 15 residues. From germline, CDR1 is SGHAT and CDR2 FQNNGV. The CDR3 sequence: CASSIREGHSNEQFF. The CDR3 nucleotides are TGTGCCAGCAGCATCCGCGAAGGCCACAGCAATGAGCAGTTCTTC. The entire variable domain, with the rest obtained from reference TRBV11-2 and TRBJ2-1, is as follows: EAGVAQSPRYKIIEKRQSVAFWCNPISGHATLYWYQQILGQGPKLLIQFQNNGVVDDSQLPKDRFSAERLKGVDSTLKIQPAKLEDSAVYLCASSIREGHSNEQFFGPGTRLTVL.

In this sample, this clonotype turned up many times. CDR3 loop: CASSLQSGQGNYEQYF. The CDR3 nucleotides read TGTGCCAGTAGTCTTCAATCGGGACAGGGGAACTACGAGCAGTACTTC. The chain recombines TRBV19 with TRBJ2-7, with 10 bases identical to TRBD1. Germline loops: CDR1 LNHDA, CDR2 SQIVND (reference sequence). This CDR3 comprises 16 residues. Trimming took 5 bases from V and 3 from J; bases not matched to a gene: 10. Supplemented by reference TRBV19 and TRBJ2-7, the full variable domain reads DGGITQSPKYLFRKEGQNVTLSCEQNLNHDAMYWYRQDPGQGLRLIYYSQIVNDFQKGDIAEGYSVSREKKESFPLTVTSAQKNPTAFYLCASSLQSGQGNYEQYFGPGTRLTVT.

This clonotype appeared a few times. The gene calls are TRBV10-2 and TRBJ2-1; 10 nucleotides align to TRBD2. This CDR3 spans 16 amino acids. V lost 5 bases, J lost 7 bases, and 11 bases stayed unmatched. CDR1 and CDR2 from the germline V gene are WSHSY and SAAADI. In DNA form, the CDR3 reads TGCGCCAGCAGTCGCAGATCGGGACTAGCGTTGAATGAGCAGTTCTTC. Amino acids: CASSRRSGLALNEQFF.

This clonotype was detected many times. The chain joins TRBV5-1 to TRBJ1-1, with 8 bases lining up with TRBD1. With V trimmed by 0 bases and J by 1 base, 2 bases remained unmatched. The CDR3 extends over 15 amino acids. The germline gives CDR1 SGHRS, CDR2 YFSETQ. In DNA form, the CDR3 reads TGCGCCAGCAGCTTGGGGCAGGGGGCGAACACTGAAGCTTTCTTT. Translating it yields CASSLGQGANTEAFF.